Sequencing of this TCR beta chain was carried out in a study of technical replicates of blood from four donors. Profiled with immunoSEQ multiplex PCR; TCRdb holds only in-frame clones, not every one. The sample consists of 65,000 to 80,000 clones, about 95% of them appearing once. The CDR3 covers 14 residues. CDR1 and CDR2 (germline): SGHTA, FQGTGA. With 2 bases removed from V and 7 bases from J, the gap between germline ends came to 9 bases. Specimen: T cells isolated from PBMCs. The receptor's source is a human donor in good health. The chain joins TRBV7-3 to TRBJ1-6; D not resolved. The DNA for the CDR3 is TGTGCCAGCAGCTTATTGTCTTTCAATTCACCCCTCCACTTT. Residues: CASSLLSFNSPLHF.